The present T cell receptor beta chain was sequenced within a study of blood T cells in healthy people across ages. Study results and limitations: Long-lived donors carried more naive CD4+ cells and greater diversity than aged donors. Conclusively comparing naive with antigen-experienced cells was impossible with unsorted PBMCs.

Donors gave roughly 9.1 milliliters of peripheral blood apiece. A word on this clonotype: The antigen is unknown.

A second about 7 to 11 cycle PCR used barcoded and J-beta primers. TCRdb reanalysed the 5' RACE reads using MiXCR and keeps one entry per CDR3 protein. The profile shows hundreds of thousands of distinct CDR3 sequences, roughly 48% of them singletons. CDR3 length equals 20 residues. Trimming stripped 2 bases from V and 0 bases from J, with 23 bases between. Germline V gene data show CDR1 as ENHRY and CDR2 as SYGVKD. The chain combines TRBV10-3 with TRBJ1-3; the D gene is possibly TRBD1 (6 bases). The sequence came from a young man in good health. Sequencing was performed on blood. In DNA form, the CDR3 reads TGTGCCATCAGTGAGACCTCAATACTCCAGGGGAAAAGCTCTGGAAACACCATATATTTT. This gives the protein CAISETSILQGKSSGNTIYF.